This section outlines one T cell receptor beta chain sequence together with its context. What it binds is not known. Method: immunoSEQ multiplex PCR; TCRdb's copy keeps in-frame clones and lacks some. The sample shows fewer than 80,000 clones, around four fifths of them seen only once. Germline V gives CDR1 MNHEY, CDR2 SVGAGI. The CDR3 loop spans 16 amino acids. This specimen belongs to a study of OX40 agonist ivuxolimab in advanced cancers. General study results and limits: Clonal expansion in partial responders at 0.1-3.0 mg/kg ranked among the lowest. CD4+ and CD8+ blood T cells expanded clonally by week 6 at 0.1 to 3.0 mg/kg.

The material was CD4+ or CD8+ T cells sorted from blood, obtained in a trial of the OX40 agonist ivuxolimab. This clonotype was sampled from an adult with an advanced solid tumor such as melanoma, head and neck, liver or kidney cancer. The genes are TRBV6-5 and TRBJ2-5; the D gene is possibly TRBD2 (5 bases). The J call could be wrong; TRBJ2-7 is a better fit for the DNA end. CDR3 sequence reads: CASSFSTLGSSYEQYF. The CDR3 DNA reads TGTGCCAGCAGTTTTTCTACCCTTGGGAGCTCCTACGAGCAGTACTTC.